Listed here is a single T cell receptor (beta chain). CDR3 size: 16 residues. The germline V gene encodes CDR1 SGHRS and CDR2 YFSETQ. J gave up 0 bases and V 1 base, and 2 bases lay outside the gene matches. This entry is derived from a study of blood T cell repertoires in COVID-19. Sequencing was performed with immunoSEQ multiplex PCR; in TCRdb, only in-frame clones are kept and a portion is missing. The repertoire holds about 100,000 clones, with 80% to 95% as singletons. The genes are TRBV5-1 and TRBJ2-1; 9 bases fit TRBD2. The material sequenced was peripheral blood. The TCR comes from a man between 60 and 70 years old with acute or convalescent COVID-19. CDR3 sequence: CASSLISGSSYNEQFF. The CDR3 DNA sequence: TGCGCCAGCAGCTTGATTAGCGGGAGCTCCTACAATGAGCAGTTCTTC.